The 4 T cell receptor beta chains below were found in one sample sequenced in a study of glioma-infiltrating T cells after dendritic cell vaccination. Method: immunoSEQ multiplex PCR; TCRdb's copy keeps in-frame clones and lacks some. This sample yields roughly 100,000 clones, of which 75% to 85% are seen a single time; around 12% belongs to the top ten. Specimen: blood, collected before dendritic cell vaccination. Every receptor here comes from a human donor with glioblastoma.

This rearrangement joins TRBV19 to TRBJ1-4; 7 bases align to TRBD1. The CDR3 length is 17 residues. Germline trimming cut 0 bases from V and 3 bases from J; bases unmatched to any gene: 7. The germline V gene has CDR1 LNHDA and CDR2 SQIVND (reference sequence). The chain's CDR3 is CASSIDYRGSANEKLFF. The CDR3 DNA sequence: TGTGCCAGTAGTATAGACTACAGGGGATCGGCTAATGAAAAACTGTTTTTT.

V usage is TRBV19 and J usage is TRBJ2-2; a weak D match, TRBD1 (6 bases). The CDR3 has 14 residues. The V and J ends lost 7 bases and 1 base respectively, with 10 bases between them. Germline-derived CDR1 and CDR2 are LNHDA and SQIVND (reference sequence). The CDR3 sequence: CASKPGQNTGELFF. DNA for the CDR3: TGTGCCAGTAAACCGGGACAGAACACCGGGGAGCTGTTTTTT.

V usage is TRBV7-9 and J usage is TRBJ2-7, with 12 bases fitting TRBD2. The CDR3 consists of 17 residues. CDR1 and CDR2 (germline): SEHNR, FQNEAQ (reference sequence). The V segment lost 4 bases and the J segment 9 bases; nucleotides outside the gene matches: 16. The DNA for the CDR3 is TGTGCCAGCAGCTCCAGGACTAGCGGGGCCCCTTCCCTCGGGCAGTACTTC. Protein product: CASSSRTSGAPSLGQYF.

In DNA form, the CDR3 reads TGTGCCAGCACGAGAGACAATGAGCAGTTCTTC. This sequence encodes CASTRDNEQFF. J is TRBJ2-1 and V is TRBV7-9; no firm D call. Germline V gene data show CDR1 as SEHNR and CDR2 as FQNEAQ (reference sequence). The CDR3 extends over 11 amino acids. Trimming removed 7 bases at V and 5 bases at J, with 6 bases between.